The next 7 T cell receptor beta chains were all read from a single sample in a study of shared clonotypes between healthy human individuals. Measured with immunoSEQ multiplex PCR; TCRdb has only the in-frame clones, and not every one. This sample carries about 2.3 million clones, approximately 95% of them seen once, and the ten largest clones take 0.39%. The source material was naive CD4+ T cells from PBMCs. Regarding subset: CD45RA+ positively selected. The receptors derive from a man between 18 and 29 years old in good health. Some clones in this sample may be carry-over from other donors' samples.

The gene calls are TRBV7-9 and TRBJ2-1, with D perhaps matching TRBD2 (5 bases). There are 15 residues in the CDR3. V shed 0 bases and J shed 6 bases, with 12 bases lying between them. Germline V gene data show CDR1 as SEHNR and CDR2 as FQNEAQ (reference sequence). CDR3 region: CASSLARNGINEQFF. DNA for the CDR3: TGTGCCAGCAGCTTAGCGCGCAACGGGATCAATGAGCAGTTCTTC.

On this clone: The same CDR3 also results from other DNA sequences found in this sample. The J gene is TRBJ2-2, the V gene TRBV6-4; D is perhaps TRBD1 (5 bases). Trimming stripped 4 bases from V and 1 base from J, with 7 bases between. The CDR3 spans 14 residues. Germline loops: CDR1 MRHNA, CDR2 SNTAGT. CDR3 loop: CASSGQGNTGELFF. The CDR3 coding sequence is TGTGCCAGCAGTGGGCAGGGGAACACCGGGGAGCTGTTTTTT.

Turning to this clone: Other DNA sequences of this sample code for an identical CDR3. The rearrangement joins TRBV7-2 to TRBJ2-5; D is undetermined. V gave up 2 bases and J gave up 5 bases, with 6 bases separating them. Looked up from germline, CDR1 is SGHTA and CDR2 is FQGNSA. CDR3 size: 12 residues. CDR3 sequence reads: CASSLTRETQYF. The CDR3, as DNA: TGTGCCAGCAGCTTAACCCGGGAGACCCAGTACTTC.

Only one count was recorded for this clone. The chain links TRBV7-2 to TRBJ2-3; 12 nucleotides agree with TRBD2. After removal of 1 base from V and 3 bases from J, the junction contained 5 bases not matched to a gene. The CDR3 has 17 residues. Germline CDR1 is SGHTA and CDR2 is FQGNSA. CDR3 region: CASSLGASGRGTDTQYF. DNA for the CDR3: TGTGCCAGCAGCTTAGGGGCTAGCGGGAGGGGGACAGATACGCAGTATTTT. Together with reference TRBV7-2 and TRBJ2-3, the CDR3 gives the full variable domain: GAGVSQSPSNKVTEKGKDVELRCDPISGHTALYWYRQSLGQGLEFLIYFQGNSAPDKSGLPSDRFSAERTGGSVSTLTIQRTQQEDSAVYLCASSLGASGRGTDTQYFGPGTRLTVL.

V and J are TRBV6-6 and TRBJ2-7; 12 nucleotides align to TRBD2. The CDR3 extends over 16 amino acids. Germline CDR1 MNHNY, CDR2 SVGAGI (reference sequence). Unmatched junction bases numbered 7, after V lost 5 bases and J lost 2 bases. The CDR3 region is CASSARLAGVPYEQYF. CDR3 coding DNA: TGTGCCAGCAGTGCTCGACTAGCGGGAGTGCCCTACGAGCAGTACTTC.

This chain connects TRBV2 to TRBJ2-7, with D uncertain. CDR1 and CDR2 (germline): SNHLY, FYNNEI. Trimming removed 6 bases at V and 2 bases at J, with 8 bases between. CDR3 length equals 12 residues. The CDR3 DNA is TGTGCCAGCAGGGGCGACGCCTACGAGCAGTACTTC. Encoded protein: CASRGDAYEQYF.

CDR3 loop: CASGLRSGLEAFF. The CDR3 DNA follows: TGTGCCAGCGGTTTGAGAAGCGGGTTAGAGGCTTTCTTT. The chain carries TRBV7-9 and TRBJ1-1, with D hard to call. Per the germline V gene, CDR1 is SEHNR and CDR2 is FQNEAQ (reference sequence). Trimming shortened V by 8 bases and J by 11 bases, and 21 bases separated the two germline ends. This CDR3 has 13 amino acids.